One TCR beta chain is described in this entry. Germline V gene sequence: CDR1 KGHDR, CDR2 SFDVKD. V lost 9 bases and J 0 bases, leaving 10 bases between the germline ends. This CDR3 has 13 amino acids. The data stem from a study of control samples from healthy donors and cancer patients. Produced via immunoSEQ multiplex PCR; TCRdb's table is partial and in-frame only. The table records about 44,000 clones, about 90% of them present only once. The TCR was taken from a woman aged 55-69 years with lung cancer. V usage is TRBV24-1 and J usage is TRBJ1-2; D might be TRBD1 (6 bases). The sample was PBMCs. The CDR3 nucleotides are TGTGCCACCTGGGGGGGGCCTAACTATGGCTACACCTTC. It translates to CATWGGPNYGYTF.